The 28 T cell receptor beta chains below were found in one sample sequenced in a study of type 1 and type 2 diabetes patients. PCR was run on genomic DNA. The TCR beta CDR3 region was amplified using 30 forward and 13 reverse primers. TCRdb ran MiXCR on the multiplex PCR reads and lists one entry per CDR3 protein. Of 250,000 to 300,000 distinct CDR3 sequences in the sample, more than 40% were seen once. The material sequenced was peripheral blood mononuclear cells (PBMCs). These receptors originate from a man younger than 35 with type 2 diabetes.

The chain is built from TRBV5-1 and TRBJ2-7; TRBD2 might be the D (6 bases). CDR1 and CDR2 (germline): SGHRS, YFSETQ. This CDR3 has 15 amino acids. The ends were cut back, 4 bases at V and 0 bases at J, with 14 bases in the middle. CDR3 sequence reads: CASSPGTAYSYEQYF. CDR3 in DNA: TGCGCCAGCAGCCCCGGGACTGCCTACTCCTACGAGCAGTACTTC.

A word on this clonotype: One end of the junction does not line up with germline, which may come from a read error. J is TRBJ2-7 and V is TRBV6-6; possibly TRBD1 for D (5 bases). The CDR3 length is 12 residues. CDR1 MNHNY and CDR2 SVGAGI come from the germline V gene (reference sequence). The CDR3 sequence: CASKGDSCEQYF. CDR3 in DNA: TGTGCCAGCAAAGGGGATTCCTGCGAGCAGTACTTC.

This rearrangement joins TRBV7-9 to TRBJ1-2; D is perhaps TRBD1 (6 bases). This CDR3 region has 16 residues. Germline values: CDR1 SEHNR, CDR2 FQNEAQ (reference sequence). The V end was cut by 1 base, the J end by 0 bases, with 12 bases between. The CDR3 protein is CASSLGDMFSNYGYTF. In DNA, the CDR3 is TGTGCCAGCAGCTTAGGGGACATGTTCTCTAACTATGGCTACACCTTC.

The J gene is TRBJ2-5, the V gene TRBV5-6; 7 positions agree with TRBD2. The germline V gene encodes CDR1 SGHDT and CDR2 YYEEEE. V dropped 9 bases and J dropped 0; count of bases not matched to a gene: 8. This CDR3 region has 14 residues. In DNA, the CDR3 is TGTGCCACCCGTCGGGGGGAGAACCAAGAGACCCAGTACTTC. As protein: CATRRGENQETQYF.

The V gene is TRBV6-5, the J gene TRBJ2-3; D perhaps matches TRBD1 (5 bases). CDR1 and CDR2 from the germline V gene are MNHEY and SVGAGI. This CDR3 comprises 16 residues. Trimming shortened V by 6 bases and J by 0 bases, and 16 bases separated the two germline ends. CDR3 nucleotides: TGTGCCAGCAGAACCAATTTCAGGGCTAGCACAGATACGCAGTATTTT. Translating gives CASRTNFRASTDTQYF.

This clonotype was seen a handful of times. The V call is TRBV5-1, the J call TRBJ1-4, with unresolved D. The CDR3 has 17 amino acids. V lost 0 bases and J 8 bases, leaving 20 bases between the germline ends. Germline loops: CDR1 SGHRS, CDR2 YFSETQ. The CDR3 DNA is TGCGCCAGCAGCTTGGGGAATGGAGGTCAAGGCGGGGAAAAACTGTTTTTT. It is translated as CASSLGNGGQGGEKLFF.

In DNA, the CDR3 is TGCGCCAGCAGCCAAGATAGAACAGCCCCCTATGGCTACACCTTC. Its translation is CASSQDRTAPYGYTF. V gene TRBV4-3 combines with J gene TRBJ1-2; the D is unclear. Germline-derived CDR1 and CDR2 are LGHNA and YSLEER. V lost 0 bases and J lost 4, with 12 bases in between. The CDR3 extends over 15 amino acids.

This clonotype was seen a few times. This chain joins TRBV6-6 and TRBJ2-1; D gene uncertain. The CDR3 runs to 13 residues. Trimming pared 4 bases from V and 7 bases from J, leaving 11 bases between. Looked up from germline, CDR1 is MNHNY and CDR2 is SVGAGI (reference sequence). Here the CDR3 reads CASSSFGGNEQFF. CDR3 sequence (DNA): TGTGCCAGCAGTTCGTTTGGCGGAAATGAGCAGTTCTTC.

This clonotype turned up a few times. The CDR3 DNA reads TGTGCCAGCAGTTTCTGGGGCGAGGCTCAGCCCCAGCATTTT. It is translated as CASSFWGEAQPQHF. The chain uses TRBV6-1 and TRBJ1-5, with D perhaps TRBD1 (5 bases). The CDR3 sequence is 14 residues long. V lost 5 bases and J 6 bases, leaving 14 bases between the germline ends. Germline V lookup: CDR1 MNHNS, CDR2 SASEGT.

This clonotype was recorded once. A much larger clone differs by one base, so this may be a read error. This chain uses TRBV25-1 with TRBJ1-2, with TRBD1 as a possible D gene (6 bases). The CDR3 runs 13 residues. Looked up from germline, CDR1 is MGHDK and CDR2 is SYGVNS. Trimming removed 5 bases at V and 10 bases at J, with 17 bases between. In DNA form, the CDR3 reads TGTGCCAGCAGTTCCGGCAGGACAGTACTCTACACCTTC. It translates to CASSSGRTVLYTF.

This clonotype was observed a few times. The chain links TRBV12-3 or TRBV12-4 to TRBJ2-3, with no clear D. V was shortened by 8 bases and J by 5 bases, with 14 bases between the two germline ends. CDR3 length: 13 amino acids. CDR3 residues: CASLGPTQDTQYF. Here the CDR3 DNA reads TGTGCCAGCTTGGGCCCCACGCAAGATACGCAGTATTTT.

This sequence joins TRBV7-9 and TRBJ2-7; weak D call: TRBD2 (5 bases). The CDR3 length is 15 residues. The germline gives CDR1 SEHNR, CDR2 FQNEAQ (reference sequence). V was shortened by 5 bases and J by 8 bases, with 22 bases between the two germline ends. The CDR3 coding sequence is TGTGCCAGCAGCCCCGAGGCCAACGGGGTCCACAAGCAGTACTTC. Translated: CASSPEANGVHKQYF.

J is TRBJ1-6 and V is TRBV9, with D perhaps TRBD1 (5 bases). This CDR3 is built from 15 residues. The germline V gene encodes CDR1 SGDLS and CDR2 YYNGEE. Between the trimmed V and J ends, which lost 3 bases and 8 bases, there was a span of 15 bases. The CDR3 is CASSAEGTGDSPLHF. CDR3 DNA sequence: TGTGCCAGCAGCGCGGAGGGGACGGGAGATTCACCCCTCCACTTT. Drawing the rest from reference TRBV9 and TRBJ1-6, the complete variable domain is DSGVTQTPKHLITATGQRVTLRCSPRSGDLSVYWYQQSLDQGLQFLIQYYNGEERAKGNILERFSAQQFPDLHSELNLSSLELGDSALYFCASSAEGTGDSPLHFGNGTRLTVT.

This clonotype was counted only a few times. J is TRBJ2-7 and V is TRBV4-1; D unclear. CDR3 length: 14 amino acids. The germline V gene has CDR1 MGHRA and CDR2 YSYEKL. V lost 0 bases to trimming and J lost 3 bases, with 9 bases between them. CDR3 DNA: TGCGCCAGCAGCCAAGACCCTAACAACTACGAGCAGTACTTC. Encoded protein: CASSQDPNNYEQYF.

This clonotype has just a few counts. The CDR3 coding sequence is TGTGCCAGCAGCGCCAGGGGAGTAGATGAAAAACTGTTTTTT. Translating it yields CASSARGVDEKLFF. This chain joins TRBV12-3 or TRBV12-4 and TRBJ1-4; tentative D call: TRBD1 (6 bases). Trimming pared 6 bases from V and 6 bases from J, leaving 14 bases between. There are 14 residues in the CDR3.

V and J are TRBV7-2 and TRBJ2-5; unclear D gene. The J call may not be correct, given that the DNA end is closer to TRBJ2-1. This CDR3 is built from 13 residues. Germline V gene data show CDR1 as SGHTA and CDR2 as FQGNSA. The CDR3 nucleotides read TGTGCCAGCAGCTTAGCGTACGTCAATGAGCAGTTCTTC. Its translation is CASSLAYVNEQFF.

As regards this clonotype: The limits of the CDR3 on the DNA are not certain, so only TCRdb's listed CDR3 is given. CDR3: CASSELRGSETQYFGPGEQYF. The chain employs TRBV2 and TRBJ2-7; TRBD1 was called by the table and not checked on the DNA. Germline loops: CDR1 SNHLY, CDR2 FYNNEI. The CDR3 has 21 amino acids, counting both end residues.

This sequence joins TRBV29-1 and TRBJ2-7, with D uncertain. This CDR3 spans 13 amino acids. From germline, CDR1 is SQVTM and CDR2 ANQGSEA. V was pared by 5 bases and J by 1 base, with 12 bases between. CDR3 bases: TGCAGCGTTACCCACCACTCTTCCTACGAGCAGTACTTC. It is translated as CSVTHHSSYEQYF.

The V and J genes are TRBV12-3 or TRBV12-4 and TRBJ1-2; D is perhaps TRBD1 (5 bases). The CDR3 sequence is 14 residues long. V gave up 7 bases and J gave up 5 bases, with 17 bases separating them. The CDR3 region has the DNA TGTGCCAGCACTCTCTCCCAGGGCCGGTATGGCTACACCTTC. As protein: CASTLSQGRYGYTF.

This clonotype was picked up a small number of times. V gene TRBV7-3 combines with J gene TRBJ2-7; D is unresolved. V was shortened by 2 bases and J by 3 bases, with 8 bases between the two germline ends. Germline CDR1 and CDR2: SGHTA and FQGTGA. CDR3 length: 13 residues. The CDR3 reads CASSLRRYYEQYF. As DNA, the CDR3 is TGTGCCAGCAGCTTACGCCGCTACTACGAGCAGTACTTC.

The gene calls are TRBV5-1 and TRBJ2-5; a weak D match, TRBD1 (6 bases). The J call may be incorrect, as the DNA end agrees better with TRBJ2-1. Germline V gene sequence: CDR1 SGHRS, CDR2 YFSETQ. CDR3 length: 13 amino acids. DNA for the CDR3: TGCGCCAGCAGCGGTAACAGGGTCCATGAGCAGTTCTTC. It yields the protein CASSGNRVHEQFF.

In the case of this clonotype: A much larger clone lies one base from this, so it may be a read error. The rearrangement joins TRBV2 to TRBJ2-7; D gene ambiguous. V was trimmed by 1 base and J by 5 bases, leaving 12 bases between them. Germline loops: CDR1 SNHLY, CDR2 FYNNEI. The CDR3 extends over 14 amino acids. CDR3 coding DNA: TGTGCCAGCAGTGAAGGGAGAATTTGGAACGAGCAGTACTTC. Translated, it gives CASSEGRIWNEQYF.

This clonotype turned up a few times. J is TRBJ2-5 and V is TRBV7-2, with D unclear. The CDR3 has 11 amino acids. The V gene's germline CDR1 is SGHTA and CDR2 FQGNSA. The V end lost 5 bases, the J end lost 0 bases, and 1 base lay between the germline ends. CDR3: CASSDQETQYF. CDR3 in DNA: TGTGCCAGCAGCGACCAAGAGACCCAGTACTTC.

The chain joins TRBV7-2 to TRBJ2-7, with 11 bases fitting TRBD1. The CDR3 has 15 residues. The germline V gene encodes CDR1 SGHTA and CDR2 FQGNSA. V lost 5 bases to trimming and J lost 2 bases; unmatched junction nucleotides: 5. CDR3 in amino acids: CASSPDRGRTYEQYF. The CDR3 DNA reads TGTGCCAGCAGCCCGGACAGGGGGCGCACCTACGAGCAGTACTTC.

This clonotype has a count of ten or more. V usage is TRBV15 and J usage is TRBJ2-5; 11 positions match TRBD2. The CDR3 has 17 amino acids. Germline V CDR1 and CDR2: LNHNV, YYDKDF (reference sequence). Germline trimming cut 3 bases from V and 4 bases from J; bases unmatched to any gene: 10. This CDR3 reads CATSSPELAGVRETQYF. The CDR3 nucleotides are TGTGCCACCAGCAGCCCCGAACTAGCGGGAGTACGAGAGACCCAGTACTTC.

Notes on this clonotype: The CDR3 does not close with the conserved phenylalanine or tryptophan, likely indicating a read error. The chain joins TRBV14 to TRBJ2-5, with D hard to call. Per germline, CDR1 SGHDN and CDR2 FVKESK. V was shortened by 3 bases and J by 7 bases, with 9 bases between the two germline ends. The CDR3 is 12 amino acids. The DNA of the CDR3 is TGTGCCAGCAGCCATTCTGTGGGGACCCAGTACCTC. This codes for CASSHSVGTQYL.

The chain has TRBV12-3 or TRBV12-4 and TRBJ2-1; 9 bases are a match to TRBD2. The V gene end was trimmed by 3 bases and the J gene end by 6 bases; junction bases not matched to a gene: 6. There are 15 residues in the CDR3. This CDR3 reads CASSFSSGTGNEQFF. The CDR3 coding sequence is TGTGCCAGCAGTTTCTCTAGCGGGACGGGCAATGAGCAGTTCTTC.

As regards this clonotype: At one end the junction does not follow the germline gene, possibly because of a read error. The genes are TRBV2 and TRBJ2-2; 8 positions agree with TRBD1. CDR3 size: 15 residues. The germline V gene has CDR1 SNHLY and CDR2 FYNNEI. The CDR3 spells CASTSGQVSDGEPFF. The CDR3 region has the DNA TGTGCCAGCACCTCGGGACAGGTTTCAGACGGGGAGCCGTTTTTT.